The 27 T cell receptor beta chains listed next were all sequenced from one sample in a study of T-cell reconstitution after alpha-beta-depleted transplantation in children. TCRbeta library construction was performed incorporating unique molecular identifiers. TCRdb recomputed calls from the PCR reads with MiXCR, one row per CDR3 protein. The sample carries approximately 150,000 distinct CDR3 sequences, 8% to 10% recorded once. The sequencing here drew on PBMCs, mostly from graft donor cells, taken 180 days after TCRalphabeta/CD19-depleted stem cell transplant. These receptor sequences come from a female patient aged 2-10 years who had a stem cell transplant for congenital amegakaryocytic thrombocytopenia, so the T cells may come from the graft donor.

This clonotype was counted at least ten times. The J gene is TRBJ2-7, the V gene TRBV20-1; D not certain. V lost 3 bases to trimming and J lost 2 bases, with 8 bases between them. This CDR3 is built from 12 residues. Germline CDR1 and CDR2: DFQATT and SNEGSKA (reference sequence). CDR3 sequence reads: CSASRRTYEQYF. DNA of the CDR3: TGCAGTGCTAGTCGACGAACCTACGAGCAGTACTTC.

This clonotype was found a few times. The CDR3 loop reads CSARFPRSTWFEQYF. CDR3 DNA: TGCAGTGCTAGATTCCCCCGGAGCACCTGGTTCGAGCAGTACTTC. The chain combines TRBV20-1 with TRBJ2-7, with D unclear. The ends were cut back, 2 bases at V and 6 bases at J, with 20 bases in the middle. The CDR3 is 15 residues long. From germline, CDR1 is DFQATT and CDR2 SNEGSKA (reference sequence).

Ten or more counts support this clonotype. The V gene is TRBV5-1, the J gene TRBJ2-5, with 7 bases aligning to TRBD1. V shed 4 bases and J 4 bases; nucleotides not matched to a gene: 4. Per germline, CDR1 SGHRS and CDR2 YFSETQ. The CDR3 runs 13 residues. CDR3 amino acids: CASSPGQVETQYF. The CDR3, as DNA: TGCGCCAGCAGCCCCGGACAGGTAGAGACCCAGTACTTC. Drawing the rest from reference TRBV5-1 and TRBJ2-5, the complete variable domain is KAGVTQTPRYLIKTRGQQVTLSCSPISGHRSVSWYQQTPGQGLQFLFEYFSETQRNKGNFPGRFSGRQFSNSRSEMNVSTLELGDSALYLCASSPGQVETQYFGPGTRLLVL.

The rearrangement joins TRBV13 to TRBJ2-1, with TRBD2 identical over 8 bases. From germline, CDR1 is PRHDT and CDR2 FYEKMQ (reference sequence). CDR3 length equals 18 residues. Trimming cost V 3 bases and J 5 bases; bases outside gene matches: 15. The CDR3 loop is CASSFSIAGPGLNNEQFF. The CDR3 DNA reads as TGTGCCAGCAGCTTCTCTATAGCGGGACCGGGTTTGAACAATGAGCAGTTCTTC. Looking up the rest from reference TRBV13 and TRBJ2-1 gives the full variable domain: AAGVIQSPRHLIKEKRETATLKCYPIPRHDTVYWYQQGPGQDPQFLISFYEKMQSDKGSIPDRFSAQQFSDYHSELNMSSLELGDSALYFCASSFSIAGPGLNNEQFFGPGTRLTVL.

This clonotype was counted at least ten times. The V call is TRBV20-1, the J call TRBJ2-7; D is unresolved. The CDR3 consists of 12 residues. Germline loops: CDR1 DFQATT, CDR2 SNEGSKA (reference sequence). The V end was cut by 1 base, the J end by 0 bases, with 4 bases between. The CDR3 here is CSARGTSYEQYF. The CDR3 DNA reads as TGCAGTGCTAGAGGGACCTCCTACGAGCAGTACTTC.

This chain connects TRBV5-1 to TRBJ2-3; unclear D gene. The ends were cut back, 0 bases at V and 5 bases at J, with 7 bases in the middle. The CDR3 spans 13 residues. Germline V gives CDR1 SGHRS, CDR2 YFSETQ. The DNA for the CDR3 is TGCGCCAGCAGCTTGGCAGACGGAGATACGCAGTATTTT. It translates to CASSLADGDTQYF. Complete variable domain (other parts from reference TRBV5-1 and TRBJ2-3): KAGVTQTPRYLIKTRGQQVTLSCSPISGHRSVSWYQQTPGQGLQFLFEYFSETQRNKGNFPGRFSGRQFSNSRSEMNVSTLELGDSALYLCASSLADGDTQYFGPGTRLTVL.

This clonotype came up many times. The V and J genes are TRBV5-6 and TRBJ2-3, with 8 bases that match TRBD1. The germline V gene has CDR1 SGHDT and CDR2 YYEEEE. CDR3 size: 14 residues. V shed 7 bases, J shed 5 bases, and the junction held 9 bases outside the gene matches. The CDR3 DNA sequence: TGTGCCAGCCATTATGTAGACAGGGGAGATACGCAGTATTTT. Protein: CASHYVDRGDTQYF.

The CDR3 region is CAVDRGQIRSDGYTF. CDR3 sequence (DNA): TGTGCCGTCGATCGGGGACAGATCCGTAGCGATGGCTACACCTTC. V gene TRBV6-2 or TRBV6-3 combines with J gene TRBJ1-2, with TRBD1 matching over 7 bases. The CDR3 sequence is 15 residues long. The germline gives CDR1 MNHEY, CDR2 SVGEGT. J was trimmed by 6 bases and V by 11 bases; bases with no gene match: 18.

This clonotype showed up many times. The rearrangement uses TRBV12-3 or TRBV12-4 and TRBJ2-2; D is ambiguous. The V gene lost 6 bases and the J gene lost 3 bases, with 5 bases spanning the gap. The CDR3 sequence is 12 residues long. This CDR3 reads CASRRDTGELFF. The CDR3 DNA sequence: TGTGCCAGCAGACGTGACACCGGGGAGCTGTTTTTT.

This clonotype was seen repeatedly, ten times or more. The chain couples TRBV28 to TRBJ1-6; TRBD1 might be the D (5 bases). Germline CDR1 is MDHEN and CDR2 is SYDVKM. Between the trimmed V and J ends, which lost 2 bases and 9 bases, there was a span of 17 bases. This CDR3 region has 16 residues. DNA for the CDR3: TGTGCCAGCAGTTTACCGGAGGGGTGGGACCGTTCACCCCTCCACTTT. It specifies CASSLPEGWDRSPLHF.

This clonotype was picked up many times. The V call is TRBV27, the J call TRBJ2-7, with unresolved D. V was cut by 5 bases and J by 5 bases, with 13 bases left in between. This CDR3 has 13 amino acids. Per the germline V gene, CDR1 is MNHEY and CDR2 is SMNVEV (reference sequence). The chain's CDR3 is CASSLWIGNEQYF. CDR3 nucleotide sequence: TGTGCCAGCAGTCTGTGGATAGGTAACGAGCAGTACTTC.

This clonotype was picked up many times. The CDR3 DNA follows: TGTGCCATCAGTGAGTCGGGACAGGGGGCGTCTGGAAACACCATATATTTT. Amino acid sequence: CAISESGQGASGNTIYF. This chain connects TRBV10-3 to TRBJ1-3; 12 bases line up with TRBD1. There are 17 residues in the CDR3. Germline CDR1 reads ENHRY; CDR2 reads SYGVKD. The trim removed 0 bases at V and 1 base at J, leaving 1 base unmatched.

This chain joins TRBV6-5 and TRBJ1-1; 9 bases agree with TRBD1. CDR1 and CDR2 from the germline V gene are MNHEY and SVGAGI. The CDR3 runs 15 residues. V was pared by 2 bases and J by 4 bases, with 5 bases of the junction left unmatched. The CDR3 sequence: CASSYRDRAITEAFF. The CDR3 DNA follows: TGTGCCAGCAGTTACAGGGACAGGGCCATCACTGAAGCTTTCTTT.

This clonotype has a count of ten or more. This chain joins TRBV28 and TRBJ2-7; D might be TRBD1 (6 bases). Germline-derived CDR1 and CDR2 are MDHEN and SYDVKM. V was clipped by 6 bases and J by 6 bases, with 18 bases between them. The CDR3 length is 14 residues. The CDR3 reads CASSRRTGRLEQYF. The CDR3 nucleotides read TGTGCCAGCAGCCGCCGCACAGGGAGACTCGAGCAGTACTTC.

This chain uses TRBV11-2 with TRBJ2-1; no clear D gene. Trimming took 2 bases from V and 8 from J, leaving 16 bases between them. Germline V gene data show CDR1 as SGHAT and CDR2 as FQNNGV. The CDR3 runs 15 residues. The CDR3 DNA follows: TGTGCCAGCAGCTTATACTACGAAGGTGTCCATGAGCAGTTCTTC. Translated: CASSLYYEGVHEQFF.

This clonotype was seen ten or more times. The V and J genes are TRBV5-1 and TRBJ2-3; a possible D gene is TRBD1 (6 bases). V was pared by 10 bases and J by 2 bases, with 17 bases between. The germline V gene encodes CDR1 SGHRS and CDR2 YFSETQ. CDR3 length: 14 amino acids. The CDR3 sequence: CAGSRDTNTDTQYF. In DNA form, the CDR3 reads TGCGCCGGGAGCCGGGACACTAACACAGATACGCAGTATTTT.

There are a few counts of this clonotype. The V call is TRBV20-1, the J call TRBJ2-3, with D possibly matching TRBD2 (5 bases). With 0 bases removed from V and 0 bases from J, the gap between germline ends came to 10 bases. Germline V gene sequence: CDR1 DFQATT, CDR2 SNEGSKA (reference sequence). The length of the CDR3 is 15 residues. As DNA, the CDR3 is TGCAGTGCTAGAGATCTAGCACAAAGCACAGATACGCAGTATTTT. This encodes CSARDLAQSTDTQYF.

At least ten counts were recorded for this clonotype. V and J are TRBV7-8 and TRBJ2-3; 10 positions match TRBD2. Germline CDR1 SGHVS, CDR2 FQNEAQ. V was pared by 0 bases and J by 3 bases, with 9 bases of the junction left unmatched. This CDR3 has 18 residues. CDR3 nucleotides: TGTGCCAGCAGCTTAGCCGGATGGGGAGCGGGAGGGACAGATACGCAGTATTTT. This encodes CASSLAGWGAGGTDTQYF.

In this sample, this clonotype turned up many times. This chain joins TRBV20-1 and TRBJ1-2; the D gene is possibly TRBD1 (5 bases). This CDR3 has 11 residues. Trimming took 5 bases from V and 7 from J, leaving 11 bases between them. The germline CDR1 and CDR2 sequences are DFQATT and SNEGSKA (reference sequence). The CDR3 DNA follows: TGCAGTGCTTCCAGGGTCCGTGGCTACACCTTC. It translates to CSASRVRGYTF.

The sample holds many counts of this clonotype. The CDR3 loop reads CATEPGLAGGFYEQYF. Here the CDR3 DNA reads TGTGCCACCGAACCGGGACTAGCGGGAGGGTTCTACGAGCAGTACTTC. The chain is built from TRBV10-3 and TRBJ2-7; TRBD2 matches 16 bases. V trimming: 10 bases; J trimming: 3 bases; junction bases outside the gene matches: 9. CDR1 ENHRY and CDR2 SYGVKD come from the germline V gene. CDR3 length: 16 residues.

The sample holds many counts of this clonotype. The gene calls are TRBV7-8 and TRBJ2-2; D call uncertain. CDR3 length: 13 residues. Trimming took 8 bases from V and 3 from J, leaving 10 bases between them. From germline, CDR1 is SGHVS and CDR2 FQNEAQ. CDR3 coding DNA: TGTGCCAGCTACGTATTTGACACCGGGGAGCTGTTTTTT. Translating it yields CASYVFDTGELFF.

This clonotype was counted ten times or more. V gene TRBV12-3 or TRBV12-4 combines with J gene TRBJ2-3; TRBD1 or TRBD2 may be the D gene (5 bases each). The CDR3 contains 14 residues. Trimming removed 8 bases from V and 0 bases from J, with 12 bases in between. The CDR3 nucleotides read TGTGCCAGCGGGCAGGGAGCTAGCACAGATACGCAGTATTTT. Encoded protein: CASGQGASTDTQYF.

The chain carries TRBV20-1 and TRBJ2-5; D is possibly TRBD2 (6 bases). The CDR3 runs to 14 residues. With 6 bases removed from V and 3 bases from J, the gap between germline ends came to 17 bases. Germline-derived CDR1 and CDR2 are DFQATT and SNEGSKA (reference sequence). CDR3 DNA sequence: TGCAGTGCGTGGCCCGCGGGGAGAAAAGAGACCCAGTACTTC. Protein sequence: CSAWPAGRKETQYF.

This clonotype came up many times. The chain has TRBV7-6 and TRBJ2-7; a weak D match, TRBD1 (5 bases). This CDR3 contains 15 residues. Trimming left V 4 bases short and J 0 bases short, with 13 bases between. Looked up from germline, CDR1 is SGHVS and CDR2 is FNYEAQ. The CDR3 DNA follows: TGTGCCAGCAGCTCCAGGGCCAGGAGCTCCTACGAGCAGTACTTC. Its protein is CASSSRARSSYEQYF.

The CDR3: CASSLGLAGGRLNTDTQYF. In DNA form, the CDR3 reads TGTGCCAGCAGCCTTGGACTAGCGGGAGGGCGCCTAAACACAGATACGCAGTATTTT. This chain connects TRBV9 to TRBJ2-3; 15 positions match TRBD2. Trimming removed 4 bases from V and 2 bases from J; junction bases left unmatched: 11. In germline, CDR1 is SGDLS, CDR2 YYNGEE. CDR3 size: 19 residues.

This clonotype was observed at least ten times. V usage is TRBV5-1 and J usage is TRBJ2-1, with a tentative D call TRBD2 (5 bases). Germline V gives CDR1 SGHRS, CDR2 YFSETQ. CDR3 size: 14 residues. Trimming removed 9 bases from V and 7 bases from J, with 20 bases in between. Written as DNA, the CDR3 is TGCGCCACAACAGACGTACTAGGCGGGAATGAGCAGTTCTTC. Residues: CATTDVLGGNEQFF.

This clonotype was observed at least ten times. This chain links TRBV5-6 with TRBJ2-7, with TRBD2 as a possible D gene (6 bases). This CDR3 spans 15 amino acids. Germline assignment: CDR1 SGHDT and CDR2 YYEEEE. Deletions cut 6 bases from V and 4 bases from J, with 20 bases between. DNA for the CDR3: TGTGCCAGCAACATCTTTGGGGGGAAGAGATACGAGCAGTACTTC. Translating gives CASNIFGGKRYEQYF.